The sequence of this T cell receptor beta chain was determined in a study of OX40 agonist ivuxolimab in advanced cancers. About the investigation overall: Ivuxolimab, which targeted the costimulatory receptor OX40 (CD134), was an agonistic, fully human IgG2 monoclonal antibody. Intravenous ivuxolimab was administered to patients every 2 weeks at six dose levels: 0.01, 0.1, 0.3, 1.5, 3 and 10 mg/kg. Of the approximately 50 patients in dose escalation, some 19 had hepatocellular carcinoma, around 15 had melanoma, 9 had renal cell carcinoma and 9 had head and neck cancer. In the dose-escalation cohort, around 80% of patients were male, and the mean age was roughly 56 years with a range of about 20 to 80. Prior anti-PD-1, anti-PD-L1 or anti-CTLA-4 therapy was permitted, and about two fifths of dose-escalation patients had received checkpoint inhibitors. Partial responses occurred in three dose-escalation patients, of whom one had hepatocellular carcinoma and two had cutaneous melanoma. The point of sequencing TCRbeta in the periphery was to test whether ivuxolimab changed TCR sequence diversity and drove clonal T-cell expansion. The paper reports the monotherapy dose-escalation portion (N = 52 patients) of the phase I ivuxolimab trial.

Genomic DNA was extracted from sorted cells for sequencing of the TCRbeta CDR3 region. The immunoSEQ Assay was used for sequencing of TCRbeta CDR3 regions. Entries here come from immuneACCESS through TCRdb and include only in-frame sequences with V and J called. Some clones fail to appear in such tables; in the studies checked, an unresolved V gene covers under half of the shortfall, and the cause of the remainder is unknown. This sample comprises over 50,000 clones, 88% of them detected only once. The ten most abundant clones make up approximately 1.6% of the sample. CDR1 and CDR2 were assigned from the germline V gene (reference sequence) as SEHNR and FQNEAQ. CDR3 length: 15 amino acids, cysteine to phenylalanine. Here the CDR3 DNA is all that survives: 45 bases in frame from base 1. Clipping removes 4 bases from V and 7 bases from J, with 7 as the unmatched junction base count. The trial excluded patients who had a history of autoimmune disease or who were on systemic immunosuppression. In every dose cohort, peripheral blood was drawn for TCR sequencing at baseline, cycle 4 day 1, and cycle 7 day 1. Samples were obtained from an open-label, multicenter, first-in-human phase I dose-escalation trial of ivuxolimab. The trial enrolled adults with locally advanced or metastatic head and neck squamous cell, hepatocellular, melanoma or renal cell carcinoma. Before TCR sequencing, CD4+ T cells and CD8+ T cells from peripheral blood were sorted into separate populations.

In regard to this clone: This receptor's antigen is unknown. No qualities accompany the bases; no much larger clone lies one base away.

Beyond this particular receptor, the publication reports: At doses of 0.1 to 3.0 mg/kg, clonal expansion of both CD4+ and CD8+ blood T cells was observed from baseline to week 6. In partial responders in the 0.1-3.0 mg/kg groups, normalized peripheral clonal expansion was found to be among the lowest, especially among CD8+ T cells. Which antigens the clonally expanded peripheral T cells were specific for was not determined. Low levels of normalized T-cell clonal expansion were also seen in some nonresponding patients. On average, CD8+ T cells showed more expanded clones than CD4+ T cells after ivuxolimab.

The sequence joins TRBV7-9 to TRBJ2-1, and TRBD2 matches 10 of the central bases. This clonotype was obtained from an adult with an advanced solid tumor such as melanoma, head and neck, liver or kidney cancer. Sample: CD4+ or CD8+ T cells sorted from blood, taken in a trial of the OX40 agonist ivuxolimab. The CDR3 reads CASSSTSGLGNEQFF. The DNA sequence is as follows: TGTGCCAGCAGCTCGACTAGCGGGTTGGGTAATGAGCAGTTCTTC.